Listed below are T cell receptor beta chains from one sample, sequenced in a study of T cell repertoires in cytomegalovirus infection. Their specific antigens are unknown. TCRdb re-analysed the reads in MiXCR, keeping a single row per CDR3 protein. The table has about 920,000 distinct CDR3 sequences, about 33% seen once. The material sequenced was cultured CD8+ T cells from PBMCs, taken from culture after CMV antigen stimulation. The receptors shown here come from a human donor in good health (CMV status not recorded). Some clones in this sample may be carry-over from other donors' samples. CDR3s include the opening cysteine and the closing phenylalanine or tryptophan. The order of the fields is V gene, clone size, D gene, J gene, CDR3 protein, CDR3 DNA. The D gene is left open where the match is weak. Not every row has a clone size; where given, it reads once, few, many or a size class.

TRBV15	few	.	TRBJ1-1	CATSSPGEGTEAFF	TGTGCCACCAGCAGCCCAGGCGAGGGCACTGAAGCTTTCTTT
TRBV20-1	.	.	TRBJ2-7	CSARKARGRYEQYF	TGCAGTGCTAGAAAGGCGAGGGGACGCTACGAGCAGTACTTC
TRBV6-1	.	.	TRBJ1-1	CASSFSGTFNTEAFF	TGTGCCAGCAGTTTTTCCGGGACCTTTAACACTGAAGCTTTCTTT
TRBV29-1	once	TRBD2	TRBJ2-1	CSVASGGAAYNEQFF	TGCAGCGTTGCCAGCGGGGGGGCCGCCTACAATGAGCAGTTCTTC
TRBV20-1	.	.	TRBJ2-3	CSARDWHGPPDTQYF	TGCAGTGCTAGAGATTGGCACGGTCCCCCCGATACGCAGTATTTT
TRBV15	.	.	TRBJ2-1	CATRPPQTGNEQFF	TGTGCCACCAGACCGCCCCAAACTGGTAATGAGCAGTTCTTC
TRBV6-1	few	.	TRBJ1-2	CASRNDSPGGYTF	TGTGCCAGCAGGAACGACAGCCCCGGTGGCTACACCTTC
TRBV24-1	few	.	TRBJ2-1	CATSDLLGHEQFF	TGTGCCACCAGTGATTTGCTGGGTCATGAGCAGTTCTTC
TRBV7-9	many	TRBD1	TRBJ2-7	CASSFSDRGHEQYF	TGTGCCAGCAGCTTTTCGGACAGGGGCCACGAGCAGTACTTC
TRBV13	few	.	TRBJ1-1	CASSLWRGTWNTEAFF	TGTGCCAGCAGCTTATGGAGGGGCACCTGGAACACTGAAGCTTTCTTT
TRBV2	.	.	TRBJ1-1	CASPDKGTEAFF	TGTGCCAGCCCGGACAAAGGAACTGAAGCTTTCTTT
TRBV6-6	.	.	TRBJ2-2	CASSYVRVTEELFF	TGTGCCAGCAGTTATGTCAGGGTCACTGAGGAGCTGTTTTTT
TRBV27	.	.	TRBJ1-5	CASSPGVTQPQHF	TGTGCCAGCAGTCCTGGGGTTACTCAGCCCCAGCATTTT
TRBV24-1	.	.	TRBJ2-3	CATSDGRTTDTQYF	TGTGCCACCAGTGACGGGAGAACCACAGATACGCAGTATTTT
TRBV4-1	few	.	TRBJ1-3	CASSQEYRRGNTIYF	TGCGCCAGCAGCCAAGAGTACCGAAGGGGAAACACCATATATTTT
TRBV7-9	.	TRBD1	TRBJ2-2	CASRSRDSNTGELFF	TGTGCCAGCAGAAGCCGGGACAGTAACACCGGGGAGCTGTTTTTT
TRBV2	.	TRBD2	TRBJ2-1	CASSEAVLLRRARGVF	TGTGCCAGCAGTGAAGCGGTCTTACTGCGCAGGGCCCGGGGGGTCTTC
TRBV4-2	few	.	TRBJ1-4	CASSRWGTNEKLFF	TGTGCCAGCAGCCGGTGGGGGACTAATGAAAAACTGTTTTTT
TRBV2	.	.	TRBJ1-5	CASSELRGHQDQPQHF	TGTGCCAGCAGTGAACTCCGGGGACACCAAGATCAGCCCCAGCATTTT
TRBV5-4	.	.	TRBJ2-4	CASSLGTGIQYF	TGTGCCAGCAGCTTGGGGACTGGGATTCAGTACTTC
TRBV2	.	.	TRBJ1-2	CASSGGPGRVLTYGYTF	TGTGCCAGCAGTGGAGGGCCTGGGAGGGTACTGACCTATGGCTACACCTTC
TRBV7-8	.	TRBD1	TRBJ2-4	CASSLAGTGIGENIQYF	TGTGCCAGCAGCTTAGCGGGGACAGGGATTGGAGAAAACATTCAGTACTTC
TRBV7-9	few	.	TRBJ1-1	CASTPGGEFGTEAFF	TGTGCCAGCACCCCGGGGGGGGAGTTCGGCACTGAAGCTTTCTTT
TRBV7-6	.	.	TRBJ2-3	CASSLDDGPDTQYF	TGTGCCAGCAGCTTAGATGACGGCCCAGATACGCAGTATTTT
TRBV28	.	TRBD1	TRBJ2-3	CASSLYLGVFQGARTDTQYF	TGTGCCAGCAGTTTATACCTTGGGGTGTTCCAGGGGGCGAGGACAGATACGCAGTATTTT
TRBV19	few	.	TRBJ1-1	CASQTAGNTEAFF	TGTGCCAGTCAGACAGCTGGAAACACTGAAGCTTTCTTT